This record covers a single T cell receptor beta chain. As yet, its antigen is unknown. The germline V gene has CDR1 SGDLS and CDR2 YYNGEE. Trimming shortened V by 2 bases and J by 2 bases, and 9 bases separated the two germline ends. This CDR3 is built from 14 residues. Treatment indicated: some 19 received Ad26.COV2.S at low or high dose, single or two shots; 5 received placebo; per-sample allocation not given. Sampling was performed 63 days after the first vaccine or placebo injection. Within Boston, the person who donated was an adult of 18-55 years. The data derive from a study of Ad26.COV2.S vaccination and SARS-CoV-2 variants. Study outcomes and limitations: The TCR breadth and depth analyses may have understated or missed part of the total T cell responses.

The repertoire was sequenced with immunoSEQ multiplex PCR; TCRdb's copy has only in-frame clones and lacks some. The sample consists of around 250,000 clones, around 87% of them appearing once. The sequence came from a person aged 18-65 years who received the Ad26.COV2.S COVID-19 vaccine or a placebo. Sample: peripheral blood, taken in a trial of Ad26.COV2.S vaccine versus placebo. J is TRBJ2-3 and V is TRBV9; D is undetermined. For the CDR3, the DNA is TGTGCCAGCAGCGTGAAAGGGTACACAGATACGCAGTATTTT. Its translation is CASSVKGYTDTQYF.